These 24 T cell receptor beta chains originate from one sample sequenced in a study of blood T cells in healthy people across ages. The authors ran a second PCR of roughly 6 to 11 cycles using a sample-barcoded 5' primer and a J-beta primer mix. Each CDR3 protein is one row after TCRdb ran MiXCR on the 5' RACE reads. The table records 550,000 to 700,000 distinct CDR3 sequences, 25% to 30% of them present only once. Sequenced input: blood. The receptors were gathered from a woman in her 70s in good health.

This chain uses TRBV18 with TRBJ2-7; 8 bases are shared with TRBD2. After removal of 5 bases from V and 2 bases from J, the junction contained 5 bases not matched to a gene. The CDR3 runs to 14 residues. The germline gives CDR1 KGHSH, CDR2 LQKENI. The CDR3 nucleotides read TGTGCCAGCTCAACAAGCGGGAGAGCCTACGAGCAGTACTTC. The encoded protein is CASSTSGRAYEQYF.

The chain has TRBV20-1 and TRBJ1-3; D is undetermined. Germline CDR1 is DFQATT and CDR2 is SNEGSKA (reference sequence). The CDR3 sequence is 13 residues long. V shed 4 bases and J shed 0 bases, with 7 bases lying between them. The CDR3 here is CSATRDSGNTIYF. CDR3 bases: TGCAGTGCTACCCGGGACTCTGGAAACACCATATATTTT.

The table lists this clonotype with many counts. The CDR3 sequence is CASSLYSGNEQFF. The CDR3, as DNA: TGTGCCAGCAGCTTATACTCAGGGAATGAGCAGTTCTTC. This chain links TRBV7-2 with TRBJ2-5, with D possibly TRBD1 on 5 matching bases. The J call could be wrong; TRBJ2-1 is a better fit for the DNA end. This CDR3 has 13 amino acids. Germline CDR1 and CDR2: SGHTA and FQGNSA.

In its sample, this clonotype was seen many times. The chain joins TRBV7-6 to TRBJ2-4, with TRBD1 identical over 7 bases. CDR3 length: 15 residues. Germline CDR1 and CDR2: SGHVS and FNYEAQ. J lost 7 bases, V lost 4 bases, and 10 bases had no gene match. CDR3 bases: TGTGCCAGCAGCTCGAGACAGGGTACCCGCAACATTCAGTACTTC. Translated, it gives CASSSRQGTRNIQYF.

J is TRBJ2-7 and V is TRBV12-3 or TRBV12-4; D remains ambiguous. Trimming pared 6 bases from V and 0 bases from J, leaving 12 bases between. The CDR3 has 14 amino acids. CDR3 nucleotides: TGTGCCAGCAGCCTCCACCGTGCCTCCTACGAGCAGTACTTC. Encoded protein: CASSLHRASYEQYF.

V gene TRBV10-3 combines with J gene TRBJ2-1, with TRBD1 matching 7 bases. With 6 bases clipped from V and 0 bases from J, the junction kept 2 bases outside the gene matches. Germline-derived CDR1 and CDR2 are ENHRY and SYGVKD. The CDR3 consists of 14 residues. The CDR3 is CAIRRDSSYNEQFF. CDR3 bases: TGTGCCATCAGGAGGGACAGCTCCTACAATGAGCAGTTCTTC.

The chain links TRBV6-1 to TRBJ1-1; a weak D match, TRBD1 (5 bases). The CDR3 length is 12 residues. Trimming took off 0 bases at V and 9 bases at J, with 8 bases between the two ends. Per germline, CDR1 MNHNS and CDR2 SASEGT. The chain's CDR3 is CASSEARQQAFF. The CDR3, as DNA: TGTGCCAGCAGTGAAGCTCGACAGCAAGCTTTCTTT.

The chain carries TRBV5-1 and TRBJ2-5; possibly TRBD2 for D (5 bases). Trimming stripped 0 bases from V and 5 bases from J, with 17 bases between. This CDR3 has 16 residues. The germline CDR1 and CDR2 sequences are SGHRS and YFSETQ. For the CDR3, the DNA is TGCGCCAGCAGCTTGGACGGGCGGGCATCCCATGAGACCCAGTACTTC. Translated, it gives CASSLDGRASHETQYF.

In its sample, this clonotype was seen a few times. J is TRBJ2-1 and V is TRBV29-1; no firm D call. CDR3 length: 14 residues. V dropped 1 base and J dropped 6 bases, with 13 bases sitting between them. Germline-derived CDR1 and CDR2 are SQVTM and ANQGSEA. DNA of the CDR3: TGCAGCGTTGAAGGGCAGACAACCTCCAATGAGCAGTTCTTC. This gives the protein CSVEGQTTSNEQFF.

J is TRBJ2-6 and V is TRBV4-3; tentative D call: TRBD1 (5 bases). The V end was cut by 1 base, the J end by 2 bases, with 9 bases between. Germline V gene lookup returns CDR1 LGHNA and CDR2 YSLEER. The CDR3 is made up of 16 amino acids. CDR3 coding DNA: TGCGCCAGCAGCCAAGTTTTAGGGGCTGGGGCCAACGTCCTGACTTTC. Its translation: CASSQVLGAGANVLTF.

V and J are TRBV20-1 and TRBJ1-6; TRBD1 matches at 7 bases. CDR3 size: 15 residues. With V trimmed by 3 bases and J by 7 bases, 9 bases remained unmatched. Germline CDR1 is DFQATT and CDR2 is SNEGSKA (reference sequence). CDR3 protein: CSASPTGSDNSPLHF. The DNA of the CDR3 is TGCAGTGCTAGCCCGACAGGGAGTGACAATTCACCCCTCCACTTT.

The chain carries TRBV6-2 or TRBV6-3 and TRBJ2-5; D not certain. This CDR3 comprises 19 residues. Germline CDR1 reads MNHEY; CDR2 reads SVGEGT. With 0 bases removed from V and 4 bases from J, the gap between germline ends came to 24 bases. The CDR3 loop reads CASSYSHGSPSDRGETQYF. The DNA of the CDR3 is TGTGCCAGCAGTTACTCCCACGGTTCCCCCTCGGACCGCGGAGAGACCCAGTACTTC.

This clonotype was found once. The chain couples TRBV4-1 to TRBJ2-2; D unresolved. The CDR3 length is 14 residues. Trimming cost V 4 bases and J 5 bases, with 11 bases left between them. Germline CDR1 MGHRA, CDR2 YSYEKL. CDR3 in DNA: TGCGCCAGCAGCCCTGCAGGCCGGACCGGGGAGCTGTTTTTT. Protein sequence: CASSPAGRTGELFF.

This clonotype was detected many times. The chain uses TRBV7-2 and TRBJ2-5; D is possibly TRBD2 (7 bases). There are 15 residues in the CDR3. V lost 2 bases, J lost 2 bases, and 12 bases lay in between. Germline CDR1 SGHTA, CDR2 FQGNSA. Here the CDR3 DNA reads TGTGCCAGCAGCTTACGCGGGGGCCTTCAAGAGACCCAGTACTTC. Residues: CASSLRGGLQETQYF.

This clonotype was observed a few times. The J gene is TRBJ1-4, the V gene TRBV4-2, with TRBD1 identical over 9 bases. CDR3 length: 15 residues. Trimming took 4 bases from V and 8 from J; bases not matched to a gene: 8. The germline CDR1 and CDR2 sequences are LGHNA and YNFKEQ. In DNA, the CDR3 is TGTGCCAGCAGCCTGGGACAGGGCGGATGGGAAAAACTGTTTTTT. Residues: CASSLGQGGWEKLFF.

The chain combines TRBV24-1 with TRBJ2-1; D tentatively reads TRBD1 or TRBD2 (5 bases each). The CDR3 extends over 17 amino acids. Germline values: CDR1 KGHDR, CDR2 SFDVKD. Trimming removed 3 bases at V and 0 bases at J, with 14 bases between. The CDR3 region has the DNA TGTGCCACCAGTGATGGGACCGCCATTAGCTCCTACAATGAGCAGTTCTTC. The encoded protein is CATSDGTAISSYNEQFF.

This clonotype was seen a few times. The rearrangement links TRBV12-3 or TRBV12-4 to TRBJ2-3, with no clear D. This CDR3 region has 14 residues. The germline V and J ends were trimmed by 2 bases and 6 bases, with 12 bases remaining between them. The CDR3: CASSLNPDSDTQYF. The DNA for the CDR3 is TGTGCCAGCAGTTTAAACCCAGATTCCGATACGCAGTATTTT.

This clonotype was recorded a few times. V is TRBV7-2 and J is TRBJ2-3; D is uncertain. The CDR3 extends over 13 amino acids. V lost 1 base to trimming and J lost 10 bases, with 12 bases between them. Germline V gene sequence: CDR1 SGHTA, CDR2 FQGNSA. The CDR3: CASSLETRRAQYF. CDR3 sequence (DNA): TGTGCCAGCAGCTTAGAAACGAGACGAGCGCAGTATTTT. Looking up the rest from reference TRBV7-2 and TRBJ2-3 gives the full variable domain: GAGVSQSPSNKVTEKGKDVELRCDPISGHTALYWYRQSLGQGLEFLIYFQGNSAPDKSGLPSDRFSAERTGGSVSTLTIQRTQQEDSAVYLCASSLETRRAQYFGPGTRLTVL.

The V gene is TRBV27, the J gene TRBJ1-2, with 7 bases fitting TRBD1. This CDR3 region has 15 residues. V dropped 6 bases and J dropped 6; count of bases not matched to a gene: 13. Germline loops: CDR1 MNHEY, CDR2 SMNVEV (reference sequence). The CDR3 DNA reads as TGTGCCAGCAGGGCAGGGGGGGCGTCTTTTAATGGCTACACCTTC. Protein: CASRAGGASFNGYTF.

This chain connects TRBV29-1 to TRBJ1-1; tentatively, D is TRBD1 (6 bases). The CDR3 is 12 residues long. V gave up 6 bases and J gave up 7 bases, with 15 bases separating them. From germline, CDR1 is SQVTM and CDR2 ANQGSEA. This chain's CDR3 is CSVSMWGREAFF. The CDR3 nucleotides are TGCAGCGTCAGTATGTGGGGGCGTGAAGCTTTCTTT.

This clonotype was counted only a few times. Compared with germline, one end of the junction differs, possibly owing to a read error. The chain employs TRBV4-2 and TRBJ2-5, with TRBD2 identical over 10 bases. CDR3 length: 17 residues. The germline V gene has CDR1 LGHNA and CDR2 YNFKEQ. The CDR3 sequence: CASSQEGERGGQETRYF. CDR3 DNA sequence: TGTGCCAGCAGCCAAGAAGGCGAGCGGGGGGGCCAAGAGACCCGGTACTTC.

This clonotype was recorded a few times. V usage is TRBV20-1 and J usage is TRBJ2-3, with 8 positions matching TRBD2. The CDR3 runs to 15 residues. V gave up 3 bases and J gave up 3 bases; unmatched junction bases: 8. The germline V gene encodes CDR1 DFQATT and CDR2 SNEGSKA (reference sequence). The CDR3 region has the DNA TGCAGTGCTAGCGGGGGGGCCGTAAGTACAGATACGCAGTATTTT. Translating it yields CSASGGAVSTDTQYF.

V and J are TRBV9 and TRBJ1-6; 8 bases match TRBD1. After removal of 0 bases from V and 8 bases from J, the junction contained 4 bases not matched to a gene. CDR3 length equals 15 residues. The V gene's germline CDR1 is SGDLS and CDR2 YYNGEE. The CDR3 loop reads CASSVEGQGDSPLHF. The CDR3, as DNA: TGTGCCAGCAGCGTAGAAGGACAGGGCGATTCACCCCTCCACTTT.

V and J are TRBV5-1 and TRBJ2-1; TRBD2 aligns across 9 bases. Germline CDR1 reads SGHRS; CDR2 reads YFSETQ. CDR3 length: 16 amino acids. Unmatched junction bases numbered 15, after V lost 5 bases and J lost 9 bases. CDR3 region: CASSFSGSPGFSEQFF. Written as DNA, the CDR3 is TGCGCCAGCAGTTTTAGCGGGAGTCCAGGGTTCAGTGAGCAGTTCTTC.